These 11 T cell receptor beta chains were all obtained from the same sample, sequenced in a study of blood T cell repertoires in COVID-19. Sequenced by immunoSEQ multiplex PCR; TCRdb stores in-frame clones only, minus some. The data contain around 380,000 clones, approximately 87% of them singletons. Source material: PBMCs or T cells enriched from blood (not recorded which). These receptors all stem from a man younger than 40 who had recovered from COVID-19.

V and J are TRBV7-9 and TRBJ1-2, with 9 bases fitting TRBD1. V lost 4 bases and J lost 4; bases outside the gene matches: 7. The CDR3 length is 15 residues. CDR1 and CDR2 from the germline V gene are SEHNR and FQNEAQ (reference sequence). This chain's CDR3 is CASSSRDRASYGYTF. In DNA, the CDR3 is TGTGCCAGCAGCTCCCGGGACAGGGCCAGCTATGGCTACACCTTC.

The chain couples TRBV6-5 to TRBJ2-2; 7 bases fit TRBD1. The CDR3 extends over 15 amino acids. In germline, CDR1 is MNHEY, CDR2 SVGAGI. The junction had 11 bases not matched to a gene; V was cut back by 7 bases and J by 6 bases. CDR3 in amino acids: CASTGDRDIAGELFF. CDR3 sequence (DNA): TGTGCCAGCACGGGCGACAGGGATATAGCCGGGGAGCTGTTTTTT.

The chain links TRBV19 to TRBJ1-3; no reliable D call. Trimming cost V 7 bases and J 0 bases, with 10 bases left between them. Germline-derived CDR1 and CDR2 are LNHDA and SQIVND (reference sequence). This CDR3 comprises 14 residues. CDR3: CASTRPGSGNTIYF. The CDR3 coding sequence is TGTGCCAGTACCCGACCGGGCTCTGGAAACACCATATATTTT.

This clone was seen more than once but under ten times. V gene TRBV10-3 combines with J gene TRBJ2-1; D remains unclear. From germline, CDR1 is ENHRY and CDR2 SYGVKD. V was shortened by 4 bases and J by 2 bases, with 15 bases between the two germline ends. The CDR3 loop spans 16 amino acids. As DNA, the CDR3 is TGTGCCATCAGTGGAAGTAACACCGATGCCTACAATGAGCAGTTCTTC. Translated: CAISGSNTDAYNEQFF.

In the case of this clone: Distinct nucleotide sequences in the sample also encode this CDR3. The chain joins TRBV30 to TRBJ1-5; D remains unclear. CDR1 is GTSNPN, CDR2 SVGIG, per germline (reference sequence). The V gene lost 1 base and the J gene lost 1 base, with 5 bases spanning the gap. The CDR3 consists of 13 residues. CDR3 loop: CAWSDQSNQPQHF. In DNA form, the CDR3 reads TGTGCCTGGAGTGATCAGAGCAATCAGCCCCAGCATTTT.

The V call is TRBV4-1, the J call TRBJ2-1; 9 nucleotides line up with TRBD2. In germline, CDR1 is MGHRA, CDR2 YSYEKL. This CDR3 comprises 17 residues. V gave up 0 bases and J gave up 8 bases; unmatched junction bases: 11. CDR3 loop: CASSQDMRSSGVYEQFF. DNA of the CDR3: TGCGCCAGCAGCCAAGATATGAGGTCTAGCGGGGTCTATGAGCAGTTCTTC.

V is TRBV6-1 and J is TRBJ1-3; D possibly corresponds to TRBD1 (5 bases). CDR3 size: 15 residues. CDR1 and CDR2 from the germline V gene are MNHNS and SASEGT. Trimming took 2 bases from V and 2 from J, leaving 10 bases between them. The CDR3 sequence: CASSERGMTGNTIYF. CDR3 sequence (DNA): TGTGCCAGCAGTGAAAGGGGTATGACTGGAAACACCATATATTTT.

J is TRBJ1-2 and V is TRBV19; D possibly corresponds to TRBD1 (5 bases). The germline V gene encodes CDR1 LNHDA and CDR2 SQIVND (reference sequence). V was shortened by 1 base and J by 4 bases, with 10 bases between the two germline ends. The CDR3 consists of 14 residues. The CDR3 DNA reads as TGTGCCAGTAGTATAGGTGCAGGGTTCTATGGCTACACCTTC. It encodes CASSIGAGFYGYTF. The full variable domain, rest sourced from reference TRBV19 and TRBJ1-2, is DGGITQSPKYLFRKEGQNVTLSCEQNLNHDAMYWYRQDPGQGLRLIYYSQIVNDFQKGDIAEGYSVSREKKESFPLTVTSAQKNPTAFYLCASSIGAGFYGYTFGSGTRLTVV.

The V call is TRBV2, the J call TRBJ1-4; D is possibly TRBD1 (6 bases). V lost 7 bases to trimming and J lost 9 bases, with 15 bases between them. Germline CDR1 and CDR2: SNHLY and FYNNEI. The CDR3 has 13 residues. CDR3 in DNA: TGTGCCAGCACTAGGGATACAGGGAAAAAACTGTTTTTT. Translated: CASTRDTGKKLFF. Together with reference TRBV2 and TRBJ1-4, the CDR3 gives the full variable domain: EPEVTQTPSHQVTQMGQEVILRCVPISNHLYFYWYRQILGQKVEFLVSFYNNEISEKSEIFDDQFSVERPDGSNFTLKIRSTKLEDSAMYFCASTRDTGKKLFFGSGTQLSVL.

This clone was detected once. The gene calls are TRBV9 and TRBJ1-6; the D gene is possibly TRBD1 (5 bases). With 2 bases removed from V and 1 base from J, the gap between germline ends came to 10 bases. Germline values: CDR1 SGDLS, CDR2 YYNGEE. This CDR3 spans 16 amino acids. CDR3 region: CASSVSGGSYNSPLHF. CDR3 DNA: TGTGCCAGCAGCGTGTCCGGGGGGTCCTATAATTCACCCCTCCACTTT.

The chain recombines TRBV25-1 with TRBJ1-1; D possibly corresponds to TRBD1 (5 bases). Germline V gives CDR1 MGHDK, CDR2 SYGVNS. V was clipped by 2 bases and J by 1 base, with 8 bases between them. This CDR3 is built from 14 residues. The CDR3 loop is CASSEIGQNTEAFF. In nucleotides, the CDR3 is TGTGCCAGCAGTGAAATTGGACAGAACACTGAAGCTTTCTTT. The full variable domain, its missing parts supplied by reference TRBV25-1 and TRBJ1-1, is EADIYQTPRYLVIGTGKKITLECSQTMGHDKMYWYQQDPGMELHLIHYSYGVNSTEKGDLSSESTVSRIRTEHFPLTLESARPSHTSQYLCASSEIGQNTEAFFGQGTRLTVV.